Described below is a single T cell receptor (beta chain) sequence and its context. The V and J ends lost 8 bases and 2 bases respectively, with 10 bases between them. Germline V gene sequence: CDR1 MNHNY, CDR2 SVGAGI (reference sequence). The CDR3 sequence is 12 residues long. The data are from a study of cytomegalovirus exposure and HLA in healthy donors. The PCR ran on 60 Vbeta and 13 Jbeta primers. Method: immunoSEQ multiplex PCR; TCRdb's copy keeps in-frame clones and lacks some. The sample includes about 180,000 clones, around 80% of them seen just once. The chain employs TRBV6-6 and TRBJ2-7, with a weak D call TRBD2 (5 bases). This clonotype originated in a boy aged 2 to 9 in good health and CMV-seronegative. The sample comprised PBMCs. CDR3 region: CASGGSTYEQYF. The CDR3 DNA follows: TGTGCCAGCGGAGGTTCCACCTACGAGCAGTACTTC.